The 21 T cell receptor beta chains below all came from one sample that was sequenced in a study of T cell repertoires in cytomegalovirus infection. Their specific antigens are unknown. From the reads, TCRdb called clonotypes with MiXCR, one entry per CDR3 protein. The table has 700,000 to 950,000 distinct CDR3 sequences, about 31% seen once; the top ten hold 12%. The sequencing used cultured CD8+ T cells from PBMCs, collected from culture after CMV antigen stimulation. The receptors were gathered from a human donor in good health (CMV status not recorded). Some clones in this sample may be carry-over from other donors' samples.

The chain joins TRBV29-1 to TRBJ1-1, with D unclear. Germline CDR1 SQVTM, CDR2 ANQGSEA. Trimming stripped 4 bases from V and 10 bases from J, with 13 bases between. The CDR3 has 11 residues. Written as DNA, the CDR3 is TGCAGCGTTGCCACGGGCTTGGGAGCTTTCTTT. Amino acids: CSVATGLGAFF. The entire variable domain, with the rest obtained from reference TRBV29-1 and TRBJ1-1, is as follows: SAVISQKPSRDICQRGTSLTIQCQVDSQVTMMFWYRQQPGQSLTLIATANQGSEATYESGFVIDKFPISRPNLTFSTLTVSNMSPEDSSIYLCSVATGLGAFFGQGTRLTVV.

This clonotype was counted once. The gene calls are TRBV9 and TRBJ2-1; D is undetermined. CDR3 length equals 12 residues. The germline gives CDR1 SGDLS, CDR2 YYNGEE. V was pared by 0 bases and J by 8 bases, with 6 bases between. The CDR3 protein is CASSVGVYEQFF. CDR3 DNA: TGTGCCAGCAGCGTAGGTGTTTATGAGCAGTTCTTC.

CDR3 protein: CASSQLIVAGGAYNEQFF. The DNA of the CDR3 is TGTGCCAGCAGCCAATTGATCGTAGCGGGGGGGGCCTACAATGAGCAGTTCTTC. V and J are TRBV14 and TRBJ2-1, with 11 bases lining up with TRBD2. V gave up 2 bases and J gave up 2 bases; unmatched junction bases: 8. The CDR3 has 18 residues. CDR1 is SGHDN and CDR2 is FVKESK in the germline V gene. The full variable domain, its missing parts supplied by reference TRBV14 and TRBJ2-1, is EAGVTQFPSHSVIEKGQTVTLRCDPISGHDNLYWYRRVMGKEIKFLLHFVKESKQDESGMPNNRFLAERTGGTYSTLKVQPAELEDSGVYFCASSQLIVAGGAYNEQFFGPGTRLTVL.

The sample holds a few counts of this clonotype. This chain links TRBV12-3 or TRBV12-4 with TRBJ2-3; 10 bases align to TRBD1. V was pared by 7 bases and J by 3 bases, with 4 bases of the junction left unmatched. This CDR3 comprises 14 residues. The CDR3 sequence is CASNPGQGTDTQYF. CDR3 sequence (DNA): TGTGCCAGCAACCCGGGACAGGGGACAGATACGCAGTATTTT.

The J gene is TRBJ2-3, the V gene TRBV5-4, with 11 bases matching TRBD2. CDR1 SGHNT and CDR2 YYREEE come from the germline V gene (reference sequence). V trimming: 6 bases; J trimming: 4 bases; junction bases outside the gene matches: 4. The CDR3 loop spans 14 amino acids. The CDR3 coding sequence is TGTGCCAGCACCTTAGCGGGGGGGCCAGATACGCAGTATTTT. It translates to CASTLAGGPDTQYF.

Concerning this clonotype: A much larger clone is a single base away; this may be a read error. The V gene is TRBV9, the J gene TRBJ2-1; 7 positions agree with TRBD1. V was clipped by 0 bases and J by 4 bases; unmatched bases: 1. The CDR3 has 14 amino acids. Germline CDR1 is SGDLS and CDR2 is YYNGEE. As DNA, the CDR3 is TGTGCCAGCAGCGTAGCGGGACAGTACAATGAGCAGTTCTTC. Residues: CASSVAGQYNEQFF.

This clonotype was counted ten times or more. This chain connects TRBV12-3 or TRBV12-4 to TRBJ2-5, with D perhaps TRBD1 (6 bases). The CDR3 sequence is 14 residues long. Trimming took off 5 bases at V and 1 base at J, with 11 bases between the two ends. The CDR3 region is CASSLRDIQETQYF. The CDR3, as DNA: TGTGCCAGCAGTCTCCGGGACATCCAAGAGACCCAGTACTTC.

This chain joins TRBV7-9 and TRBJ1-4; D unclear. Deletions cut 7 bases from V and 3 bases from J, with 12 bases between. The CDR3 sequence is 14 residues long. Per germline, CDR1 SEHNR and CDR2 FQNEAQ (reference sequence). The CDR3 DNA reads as TGTGCCAGCACGCCGGGTACTTCTAATGAAAAACTGTTTTTT. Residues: CASTPGTSNEKLFF. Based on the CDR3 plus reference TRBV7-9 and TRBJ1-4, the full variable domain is DTGVSQNPRHKITKRGQNVTFRCDPISEHNRLYWYRQTLGQGPEFLTYFQNEAQLEKSRLLSDRFSAERPKGSFSTLEIQRTEQGDSAMYLCASTPGTSNEKLFFGSGTQLSVL.

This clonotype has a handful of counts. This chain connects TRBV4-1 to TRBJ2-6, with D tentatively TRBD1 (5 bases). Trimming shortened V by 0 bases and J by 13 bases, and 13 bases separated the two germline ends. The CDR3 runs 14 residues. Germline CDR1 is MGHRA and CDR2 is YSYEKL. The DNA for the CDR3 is TGCGCCAGCAGCCAAGATATTAGGGGTTGGGTCCTGACTTTC. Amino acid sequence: CASSQDIRGWVLTF.

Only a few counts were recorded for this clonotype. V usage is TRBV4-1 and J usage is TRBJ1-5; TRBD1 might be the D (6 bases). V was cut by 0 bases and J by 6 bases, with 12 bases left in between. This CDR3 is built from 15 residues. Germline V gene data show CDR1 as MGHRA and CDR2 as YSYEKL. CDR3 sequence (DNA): TGCGCCAGCAGCCAAGATGGGACAAATCCTCAGCCCCAGCATTTT. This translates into CASSQDGTNPQPQHF.

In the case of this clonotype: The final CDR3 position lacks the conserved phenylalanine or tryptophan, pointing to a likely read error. CDR3 nucleotides: TGTGCCAGCAGTTTCGCTGCCTCCTACGAGCAGTACTAC. It is translated as CASSFAASYEQYY. V usage is TRBV12-3 or TRBV12-4 and J usage is TRBJ2-7; no clear D gene. The CDR3 consists of 13 residues. The V and J ends lost 3 bases and 0 bases respectively, with 6 bases between them.

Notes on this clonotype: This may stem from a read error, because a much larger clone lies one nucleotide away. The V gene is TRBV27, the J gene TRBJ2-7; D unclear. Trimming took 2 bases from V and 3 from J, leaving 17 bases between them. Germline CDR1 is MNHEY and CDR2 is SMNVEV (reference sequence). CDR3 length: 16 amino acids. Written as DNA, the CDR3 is TGTGCCAGCAGTTTAACCCAGCGTTCAGTAGGCTACGAGCAGTACGTC. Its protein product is CASSLTQRSVGYEQYV.

For the CDR3, the DNA is TGTGCCAGCAGCGAAACAGGTCAGGACTACAATGAGCAGTTCTTC. It translates to CASSETGQDYNEQFF. The chain recombines TRBV3-1 with TRBJ2-1, with D possibly being TRBD1 (5 bases). The CDR3 has 15 amino acids. Germline CDR1 is LGHDT and CDR2 is YNNKEL (reference sequence). V was trimmed by 5 bases and J by 3 bases, leaving 14 bases between them.

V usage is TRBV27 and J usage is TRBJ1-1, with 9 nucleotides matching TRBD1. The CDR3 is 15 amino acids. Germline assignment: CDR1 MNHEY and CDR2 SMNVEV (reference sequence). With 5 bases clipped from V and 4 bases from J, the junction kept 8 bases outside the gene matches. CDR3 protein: CASSHRGRPSTEAFF. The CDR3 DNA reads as TGTGCCAGCAGTCACAGGGGGCGTCCCAGCACTGAAGCTTTCTTT.

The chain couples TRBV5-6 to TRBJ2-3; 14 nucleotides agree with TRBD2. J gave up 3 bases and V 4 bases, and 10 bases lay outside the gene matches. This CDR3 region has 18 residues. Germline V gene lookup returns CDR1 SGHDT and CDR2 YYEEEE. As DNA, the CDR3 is TGTGCCAGCAGCGAAACCGTGTGGACTAGCGGGGGGACAGATACGCAGTATTTT. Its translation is CASSETVWTSGGTDTQYF.

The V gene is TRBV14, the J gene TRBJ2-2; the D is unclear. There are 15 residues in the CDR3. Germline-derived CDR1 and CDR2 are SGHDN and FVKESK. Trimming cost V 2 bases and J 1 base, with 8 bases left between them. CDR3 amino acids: CASSQWAGNTGELFF. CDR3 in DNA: TGTGCCAGCAGCCAATGGGCAGGGAACACCGGGGAGCTGTTTTTT.

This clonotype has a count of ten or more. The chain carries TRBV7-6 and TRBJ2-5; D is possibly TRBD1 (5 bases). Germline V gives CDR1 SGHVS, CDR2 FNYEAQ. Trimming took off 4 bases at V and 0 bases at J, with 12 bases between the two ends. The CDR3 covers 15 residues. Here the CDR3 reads CASSSTPTDQETQYF. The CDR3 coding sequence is TGTGCCAGCAGCTCCACTCCGACAGACCAAGAGACCCAGTACTTC. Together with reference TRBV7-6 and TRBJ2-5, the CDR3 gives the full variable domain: GAGVSQSPRYKVTKRGQDVALRCDPISGHVSLYWYRQALGQGPEFLTYFNYEAQQDKSGLPNDRFSAERPEGSISTLTIQRTEQRDSAMYRCASSSTPTDQETQYFGPGTRLLVL.

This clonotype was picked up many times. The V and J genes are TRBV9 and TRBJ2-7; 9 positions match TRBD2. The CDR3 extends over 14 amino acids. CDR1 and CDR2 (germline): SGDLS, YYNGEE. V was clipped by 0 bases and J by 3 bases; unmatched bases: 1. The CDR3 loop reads CASSVGLADYEQYF. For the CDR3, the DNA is TGTGCCAGCAGCGTAGGACTAGCGGACTACGAGCAGTACTTC.

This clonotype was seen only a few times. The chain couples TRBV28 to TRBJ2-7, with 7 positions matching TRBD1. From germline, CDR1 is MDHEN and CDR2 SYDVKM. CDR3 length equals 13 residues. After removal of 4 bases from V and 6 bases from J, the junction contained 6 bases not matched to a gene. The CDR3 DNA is TGTGCCAGCAGTTCCGGGACAGTCGTCGAGCAGTACGTC. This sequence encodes CASSSGTVVEQYV.

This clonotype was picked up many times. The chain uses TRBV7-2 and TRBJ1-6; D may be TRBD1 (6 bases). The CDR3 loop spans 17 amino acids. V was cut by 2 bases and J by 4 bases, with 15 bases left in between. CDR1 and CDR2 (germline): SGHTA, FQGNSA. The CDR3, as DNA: TGTGCCAGCAGCTTAAGGGGAGGGGGTAAATATAATTCACCCCTCCACTTT. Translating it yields CASSLRGGGKYNSPLHF.

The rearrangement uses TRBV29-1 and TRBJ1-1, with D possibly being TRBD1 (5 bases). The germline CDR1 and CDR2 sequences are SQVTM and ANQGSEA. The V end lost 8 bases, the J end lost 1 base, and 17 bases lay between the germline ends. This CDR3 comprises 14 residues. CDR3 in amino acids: CSSGGGVGNTEAFF. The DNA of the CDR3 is TGCAGCTCTGGGGGAGGAGTAGGGAACACTGAAGCTTTCTTT.